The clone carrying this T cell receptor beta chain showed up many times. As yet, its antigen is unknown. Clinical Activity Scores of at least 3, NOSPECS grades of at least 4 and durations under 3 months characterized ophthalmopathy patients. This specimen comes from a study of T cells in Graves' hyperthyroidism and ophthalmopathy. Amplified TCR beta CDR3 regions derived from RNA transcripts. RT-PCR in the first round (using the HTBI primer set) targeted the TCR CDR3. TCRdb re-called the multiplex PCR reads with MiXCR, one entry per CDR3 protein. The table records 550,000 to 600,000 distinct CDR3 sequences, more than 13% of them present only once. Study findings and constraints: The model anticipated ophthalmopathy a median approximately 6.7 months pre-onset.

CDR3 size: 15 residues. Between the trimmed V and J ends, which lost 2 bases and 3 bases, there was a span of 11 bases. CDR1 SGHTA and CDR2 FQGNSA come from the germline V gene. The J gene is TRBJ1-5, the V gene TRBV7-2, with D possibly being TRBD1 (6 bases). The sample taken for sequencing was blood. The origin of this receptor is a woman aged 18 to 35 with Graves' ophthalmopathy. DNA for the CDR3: TGTGCCAGCAGCTTAAGAGGGGGTGTCAATCAGCCCCAGCATTTT. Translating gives CASSLRGGVNQPQHF.